The subject of this entry is one TCR beta chain. V was cut by 0 bases and J by 4 bases, with 4 bases left in between. Germline CDR1 reads SGHTA; CDR2 reads FQGTGA. CDR3 length equals 13 residues. The data derive from a study of T-cell memory formation after mild COVID-19. TCRdb analysed the 5' RACE reads with MiXCR anew, one entry per CDR3 protein. The table has some 120,000 distinct CDR3 sequences, about 18% seen once. Sample: PBMCs or a T cell subset sorted from them (not recorded which). This TCR derives from a man younger than 35 who had mild COVID-19 (a few samples of this study predate the infection). Cell type and time point are not known. This chain links TRBV7-3 with TRBJ2-1; no reliable D call. For the CDR3, the DNA is TGTGCCAGCAGCTTAACCAGTTACAATGAGCAGTTCTTC. It specifies CASSLTSYNEQFF.